This TCR beta chain was obtained from a study of beta chain bispecific antibodies for T cell cancers. Study context: Jurkat cells expressed TRBV12-3; HPB-ALL cells expressed TRBV5-5. Overall study findings and caveats: Normal T cells contributed less of the targeted TRBV signal than the leukemia cells did. Anti-TRBV12 exposure, compared with anti-CD19, reduced the TRBV12-3 proportion of TRBV signal by approximately 99%.

Unique molecular identifier barcodes measured each clonotype's abundance. TCRdb independently ran MiXCR on the 5' RACE reads; one entry per CDR3 protein. This table holds around 19,000 distinct CDR3 sequences, about 2% found once. Trimming at V came to 6 bases and at J to 4 bases, leaving 9 bases not matched to a gene. The CDR3 has 14 residues. Expansion lasted 3 days, with either anti-CD3 antibody OKT3 or CD3/CD28 beads. Anti-TRBV12 bispecific coculture of Jurkat cells with normal T cells. Expanded T cells grew in IL-2 (approximately 95 IU/ml) plus IL-7 (approximately 5 ng/ml). This clonotype showed up many times. Antigen specificity is unknown.

The sample was healthy donor T cells cultured with leukemia cells, taken from a culture containing a bispecific antibody targeting TCR Vbeta12. This clonotype originated in a human donor in good health. Some clones in this sample may be carry-over from other donors' samples. The rearrangement links TRBV12-3 or TRBV12-4 to TRBJ2-7; 7 positions agree with TRBD2. In DNA form, the CDR3 reads TGTGCCAGCAGCCCGGGACTACAGAATTACGAGCAGTACTTC. Amino acid sequence: CASSPGLQNYEQYF.